This T cell receptor beta chain was retrieved from a study of vaccination effects on CD4 cells after COVID-19. The wider study: Post-vaccine specimens arrived a median 72 days past the second dose.

This table comes from immunoSEQ multiplex PCR, and its TCRdb copy is limited to in-frame clones, with some not included. In the table there are about 72,000 clones, roughly four fifths of which are singletons. Prior to sequencing, the ViraFEST assay stimulated PBMC with viral peptide pools, which expanded the antigen-specific CD4+ T cells. Once cultured for 10 days, the cells underwent separation to obtain CD4+ T cells. All participants had two doses of either the BNT162b2 or mRNA-1273 vaccine. Every well housed 1.5 million to 2 million PBMC, which grew in culture alongside roughly 10 IU/ml IL-2 and 10 ug/ml peptides. The CDR3 totals 15 residues. Trimming shortened V by 8 bases and J by 2 bases, and 17 bases separated the two germline ends. Germline V lookup: CDR1 LGHNA, CDR2 YNFKEQ. With respect to this clone: Its specificity is unknown.

This chain joins TRBV4-2 and TRBJ2-3; maybe TRBD2 (6 bases). The sequences come from CD4+ T cells from PBMCs cultured with HCoV-229E spike peptides, collected after COVID-19 vaccination. The receptor was derived from a human donor who received a COVID-19 vaccine. The CDR3 DNA follows: TGTGCCAGCGGACGGGACTTTTCCAACACAGATACGCAGTATTTT. Encoded protein: CASGRDFSNTDTQYF.